The text below deals with one T cell receptor beta chain. This clonotype was detected many times. No cognate antigen has been identified for it. One base away there is no much larger clone; base qualities are not given. The data stem from a study of T cells in Graves' hyperthyroidism and ophthalmopathy (dated by TCRdb to between 2018 and 2021). Context from the whole study: Peripheral blood samples were taken at the time of initial diagnosis, prior to any treatment. TCR V-J signatures able to tell the groups apart were searched for in a discovery cohort of some 97 patients, of whom approximately 40 had Graves' ophthalmopathy and 57 had stable Graves' hyperthyroidism. Whether ophthalmopathy could be predicted prospectively was tested in an independent validation cohort made up of 18 to 20 hyperthyroidism patients plus 17 patients who later progressed to ophthalmopathy. The approximately 100 discovery patients were divided at random into training and test sets in a 7:3 ratio. Thyroid tissue and blood T-cell repertoires from six or seven Graves' hyperthyroidism patients were also compared in the study. Following sampling, methimazole starting at 30 mg daily was given to hyperthyroidism patients, and high-dose intravenous methylprednisolone was given to ophthalmopathy patients. According to the paper, TCR Vbeta CDR3 sequencing was carried out on about 140 peripheral blood samples, which came from approximately 41 ophthalmopathy, under 85 hyperthyroidism and some 17 progressor patients. The investigation overall reported the following: Sample size was not statistically predetermined, and blinding of investigators to group allocation was not performed. In validation, the model predicted progression to ophthalmopathy a median of about 5.9 months before onset, with about 67% sensitivity and 72.22% specificity. Most expanded thyroid clonotypes (frequency above 0.001) were also detected in blood, a finding suggesting that blood repertoires may reflect thyroid immune responses. A model built on a 13 V-J signature distinguished ophthalmopathy from stable hyperthyroidism, reaching about 88% sensitivity and around 81% specificity in cross-validation and 80%/75% in testing.

Ophthalmopathy patients had moderately to severely active disease, with a Clinical Activity Score of 3 or more, a NOSPECS grade of 4 or more, and a disease duration of less than 3 months. Exclusion was applied to patients with uncontrolled infections, other autoimmune diseases, pregnancy or lactation. Diagnoses relied on clinical symptoms, serum thyroxine and TRAb, thyroid ultrasound and orbital computed tomography. Ficoll-Paque density gradient centrifugation was used to isolate PBMCs from approximately 10 ml of fresh peripheral blood. Total RNA was extracted using Trizol reagent, and RNA quality was assessed on an Agilent 2100 Bioanalyzer. Cut back by 5 bases and 3 bases, the V and J ends lie 14 bases apart. The CDR3 has 15 amino acids, counting the end cysteine and phenylalanine. Just CDR3 DNA is preserved here, 45 bases in frame from base 1. The germline V gene gives CDR1 as MNHNS and CDR2 as SASEGT.

The TCR beta CDR3 regions were amplified from the RNA transcripts. A first-round RT-PCR of the TCR CDR3 used the HTBI primer set with the Qiagen OneStep RT-PCR kit. Libraries were constructed in a second round of multiplex PCR, after which size selection and purification were performed. The libraries were sequenced on an Illumina HiSeq2000 using paired-end 100 bp reads. Per the source publication's procedure: SOAPnuke was used to process the raw data, with reads discarded if the reads contained adapters or uncalled bases, had a mean Phred below 15, or lacked an exact constant-primer or identifier match. COPE v1.2.5 was used to merge the high-quality paired reads, and each unique nucleotide sequence was defined as a clonotype. MiTCR v1.1 was used to align the clonotypes against IMGT TRBV, TRBD and TRBJ reference segments. Only V-J combinations with frequency above 0.0001, covering 99.2% of repertoires, were analysed. A TCS score was defined as the ratio between F50 (clonal expansion) and ExV (chaos), using BLOSUM62-based TCRdist between CDR3 peptides within each V-J. Welch's t-statistics and random forest reduced some 510 V-J features to roughly 13, which were used in a naive Bayes classifier (R e1071). Through fastp at Q25 and MiXCR, TCRdb rebuilt clones from the public reads, retaining in-frame beta chains. Every entry covers one CDR3 protein and lists the most common genes and DNA from its rows. These V and J calls rely on TCRdb rather than the paper's analysis. The sample table contains 300,000 to 400,000 distinct CDR3 sequences; only one count was recorded for roughly 15% of them. Clones ranked in the top ten supply around a fifth of the sample.

Rearrangement joined TRBV6-1 to TRBJ2-1; the D region possibly corresponds to TRBD2 (6 bases align). The specimen was blood. The sequence derives from a woman in her twenties or thirties with Graves' ophthalmopathy. The DNA sequence is TGTGCCAGCAGTTATCTTCCTAGCGTCTACAATGAGCAGTTCTTC. It encodes CASSYLPSVYNEQFF.